This T cell receptor beta chain was observed in a study of blood T cell repertoires in COVID-19. Looking at the study overall: In each case, the material was cDNA or gDNA derived from T cells, B-cell-depleted T cells, or PBMCs.

The repertoire was sequenced with immunoSEQ multiplex PCR; TCRdb's copy has only in-frame clones and lacks some. This table has over 300,000 clones, roughly 85% appearing once. Germline V gene data show CDR1 as SGHDN and CDR2 as FVKESK. The CDR3 contains 14 residues. The V end lost 1 base, the J end lost 6 bases, and 12 bases lay between the germline ends. The chain uses TRBV14 and TRBJ1-2; D is unclear. The sequenced material came from peripheral blood. The sequence came from a human donor in a cohort sampled during active COVID-19. The DNA of the CDR3 is TGTGCCAGCAGCCAAGCGGTGGGCGGGAATGGCTACACCTTC. Translating gives CASSQAVGGNGYTF.